This TCR beta chain was found in a study of cytomegalovirus exposure and HLA in healthy donors. Study results and caveats: Available immune exposure information covered CMV serostatus only. TCR beta chains numbering some 160 were designated cytomegalovirus-associated. A link between a missense DCLRE1C variant and TCR beta V- and J-gene trimming emerged from a later analysis.

The CDR3 loop spans 14 amino acids. V lost 5 bases to trimming and J lost 2 bases, with 12 bases between them. In germline, CDR1 is SEHNR, CDR2 FQNEAQ (reference sequence). In its sample, this clone was seen once. Its specificity is unknown. With 60 Vbeta and 13 Jbeta primers, the PCR was carried out. Only in-frame clones appear in the TCRdb table, and some are missing; sequencing was by immunoSEQ multiplex PCR. The table records about 160,000 clones, roughly 70% of them present only once. The sequencing input was PBMCs. The chain uses TRBV7-9 and TRBJ2-5; D remains unclear. This sequence originates from a woman in her 50s in good health and CMV-seropositive. The CDR3 bases are TGTGCCAGCAGCATGGGTCAGGTACAAGAGACCCAGTACTTC. Amino acid sequence: CASSMGQVQETQYF.